This TCR beta chain emerged from a study of siplizumab effects on memory and regulatory T cells. Only in-frame clones appear in the TCRdb table, and some are missing; sequencing was by immunoSEQ multiplex PCR. The data contain about 56,000 clones, around 97% of them seen just once; the ten biggest clones take up roughly 0.99%. Points from the study as a whole: A mean of approximately 70% of mappable alloreactive CD4+ clones were Treg-derived with siplizumab, compared with roughly 25% in controls. Confirmation was lacking for the suppressive function of proliferating Tregs derived from siplizumab cultures. The authors could not assign a naive or memory phenotype to roughly 75-97% of proliferating CD4+ or CD8+ clones.

A remark on this clone: Its antigen is unidentified.

Unstimulated naive, memory, effector memory and TEMRA subsets were sequenced, and this was done in a few donor pairs. V was cut by 8 bases and J by 6 bases, with 16 bases left in between. The CDR3 runs to 14 residues. Germline V gene data show CDR1 as MDHEN and CDR2 as SYDVKM. Sequenced material: naive CD8+ T cells sorted from blood. The receptor's source is a human donor in good health. The chain combines TRBV28 with TRBJ1-4; D is perhaps TRBD1 (5 bases). The DNA of the CDR3 is TGTGCCAGCGGTCGCAGGGTGGGTCATGAAAAACTGTTTTTT. Translating it yields CASGRRVGHEKLFF. Full variable domain (rest looked up from reference TRBV28 and TRBJ1-4): DVKVTQSSRYLVKRTGEKVFLECVQDMDHENMFWYRQDPGLGLRLIYFSYDVKMKEKGDIPEGYSVSREKKERFSLILESASTNQTSMYLCASGRRVGHEKLFFGSGTQLSVL.